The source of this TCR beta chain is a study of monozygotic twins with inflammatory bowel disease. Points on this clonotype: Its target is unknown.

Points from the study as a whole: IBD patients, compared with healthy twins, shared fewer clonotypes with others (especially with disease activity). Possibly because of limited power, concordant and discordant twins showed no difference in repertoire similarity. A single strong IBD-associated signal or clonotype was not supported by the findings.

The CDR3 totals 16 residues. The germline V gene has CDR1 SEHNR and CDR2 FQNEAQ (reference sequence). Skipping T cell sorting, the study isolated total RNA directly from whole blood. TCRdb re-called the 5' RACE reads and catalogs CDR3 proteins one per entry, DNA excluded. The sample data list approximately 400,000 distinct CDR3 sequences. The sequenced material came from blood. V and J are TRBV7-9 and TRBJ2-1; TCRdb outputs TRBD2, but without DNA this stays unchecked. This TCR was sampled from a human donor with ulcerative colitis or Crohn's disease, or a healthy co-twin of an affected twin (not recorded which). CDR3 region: CASSLAIAGPYNEQFF.